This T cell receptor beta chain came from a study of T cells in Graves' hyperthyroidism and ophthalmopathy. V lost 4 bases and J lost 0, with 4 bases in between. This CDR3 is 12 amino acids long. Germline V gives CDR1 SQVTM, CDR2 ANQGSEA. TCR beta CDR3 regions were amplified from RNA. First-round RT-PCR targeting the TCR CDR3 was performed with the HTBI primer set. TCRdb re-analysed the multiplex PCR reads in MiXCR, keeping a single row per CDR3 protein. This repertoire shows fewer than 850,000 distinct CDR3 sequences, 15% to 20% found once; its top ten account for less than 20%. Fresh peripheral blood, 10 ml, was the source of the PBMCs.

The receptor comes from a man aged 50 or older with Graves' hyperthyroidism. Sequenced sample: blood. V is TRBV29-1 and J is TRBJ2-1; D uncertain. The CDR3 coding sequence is TGCAGCGTTGCTAGCTCCTACAATGAGCAGTTCTTC. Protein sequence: CSVASSYNEQFF.